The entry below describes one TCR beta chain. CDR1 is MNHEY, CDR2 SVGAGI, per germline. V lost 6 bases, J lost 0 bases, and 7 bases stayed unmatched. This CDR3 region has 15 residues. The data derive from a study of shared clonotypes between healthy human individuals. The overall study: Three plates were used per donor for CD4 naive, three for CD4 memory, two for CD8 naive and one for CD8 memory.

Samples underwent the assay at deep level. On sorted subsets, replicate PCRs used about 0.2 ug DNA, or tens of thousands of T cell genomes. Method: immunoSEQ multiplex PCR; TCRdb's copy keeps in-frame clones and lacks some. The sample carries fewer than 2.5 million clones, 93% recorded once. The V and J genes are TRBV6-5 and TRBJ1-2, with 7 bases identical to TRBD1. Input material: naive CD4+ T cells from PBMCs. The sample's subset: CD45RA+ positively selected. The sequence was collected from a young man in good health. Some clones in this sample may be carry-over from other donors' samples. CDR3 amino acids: CASRITQGPNYGYTF. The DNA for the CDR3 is TGTGCCAGCAGGATAACACAGGGGCCTAACTATGGCTACACCTTC.